A selection of T cell receptor beta chains follows, all from one sample in a study of a mutant IDH1 vaccine in newly diagnosed glioma. Only in-frame clones appear in the TCRdb table, and some are missing; sequencing was by immunoSEQ multiplex PCR. The sample carries about 69,000 clones, about 88% recorded once. These receptors lack a known antigen. The starting material was PBMCs, obtained from a glioma patient whose treatment included an IDH1 peptide vaccine. The receptors originated from a young man with glioma. The conserved cysteine and the conserved F or W are not part of the CDR3 here. Rows may omit the clone size; those that give it use once, few, many or a size class.

clone_size,v_call,j_call,cdr3_aa
once,TRBV4-3,TRBJ1-2,ASSQDELGVSYGYT
.,TRBV15,TRBJ2-1,ATSRGREEPQF
.,TRBV13,TRBJ1-2,ASTRESLTYGYT
.,TRBV19,TRBJ2-4,ASSIRGQGAEGAKNIQY
.,TRBV5-1,TRBJ2-7,ASSLAGLAGDYHEQY
.,TRBV5-1,TRBJ2-3,ASRGTFTDTQY
.,TRBV28,TRBJ1-2,ASTIPPDYGYT
once,TRBV9,TRBJ1-3,ASRTGTHSGNTIY
.,TRBV6-6,TRBJ2-2,ASSPLGGELF
.,TRBV7-2,TRBJ2-5,ASSLGRLAGGPGETQY
.,TRBV14,TRBJ1-2,ASSQARGYGYT
once,TRBV2,TRBJ2-5,ASSELKETQY
.,TRBV11-2,TRBJ1-3,ASSSAVGNTIY
.,TRBV19,TRBJ1-5,ASSSSGSNQPQH
.,TRBV21-1,TRBJ1-2,ASTSVLLNYGYT
.,TRBV7-2,TRBJ1-2,ASSPPGGARGYT
.,TRBV5-1,TRBJ2-1,ASSQMVGEGNEQF
.,TRBV9,TRBJ2-2,ASSPLGGINTGELF
.,TRBV27,TRBJ2-1,ASSLQSIFGNEQF
.,TRBV28,TRBJ1-5,ASSPPSLLMTGHRQPQH
.,TRBV7-2,TRBJ2-2,ASSTRTSGVRELF
few,TRBV28,TRBJ1-5,ASSLPTDIYSNQPQH
.,TRBV5-1,TRBJ2-7,ASSLAPDRTYEQY
few,TRBV2,TRBJ2-7,ASSDYEQY
.,TRBV6-1,TRBJ2-7,ASSERGVYEQY
few,TRBV18,TRBJ1-2,ASSPEGQGSGYT
.,TRBV2,TRBJ2-6,ASSERVSGANVLT
once,TRBV15,TRBJ1-6,ATKFQGSSYNSPLH
.,TRBV10-3,TRBJ1-5,AIASRNQPQH
.,TRBV7-8,TRBJ2-7,ASSRPTSGSSYEQY
.,TRBV27,TRBJ1-2,ASSLVGGASF
.,TRBV5-5,TRBJ2-3,ASSLGQATSTDTQY
.,TRBV27,TRBJ1-1,ASTGPSNTEAF
.,TRBV7-9,TRBJ2-1,ASSFLAGGPHEQF
.,TRBV9,TRBJ2-6,ASSPVDRGAEGANVLT
.,TRBV13,TRBJ1-5,ASSLYGDGQPRH
.,TRBV19,TRBJ1-4,ASRGSRPNEKLF
.,TRBV5-5,TRBJ2-3,ASSLYGLEGDTQY
few,TRBV30,TRBJ1-2,ACPEGAGYT
.,TRBV5-6,TRBJ1-2,ASSLGKNYGYT
.,TRBV28,TRBJ2-1,ASSFSASYNEQF